A selection of T cell receptor beta chains follows, all from one sample in a study of cytomegalovirus exposure and HLA in healthy donors. The repertoire was sequenced with immunoSEQ multiplex PCR; TCRdb's copy has only in-frame clones and lacks some. The sample carries 150,000 to 200,000 clones, roughly 80% recorded once. The sample comprised PBMCs. Source of these receptors: a woman between 18 and 29 years old in good health and CMV-seronegative. CDR3s include the opening cysteine and the closing phenylalanine or tryptophan. The D gene is left open where the match is weak. The size field is filled for only some rows; it gives once, few, many or a size class.

D	length	V	size	J	DNA	CDR3
TRBD1	16	TRBV27	NA	TRBJ2-1	TGTGCCAGCAGCTTAACAAGGGGACAGGGGCCCGATGAGCAGTTCTTC	CASSLTRGQGPDEQFF
TRBD1	14	TRBV19	NA	TRBJ2-7	TGTGCCAGTAGTATAGATAGGGACAGCCACGAGCAGTACTTC	CASSIDRDSHEQYF
NA	16	TRBV30	NA	TRBJ1-5	TGTGCCTGGAGTGTCCACTCTATGTACCTAAATCAGCCCCAGCATTTT	CAWSVHSMYLNQPQHF
NA	15	TRBV4-3	few	TRBJ2-7	TGCGCCAGCAGCCAAGATCGGCAGGAAGACTACGAGCAGTACTTC	CASSQDRQEDYEQYF
NA	12	TRBV7-8	NA	TRBJ1-3	TGTGCCAGCAGCGACCCGAGGGACACCATATATTTT	CASSDPRDTIYF
TRBD1	16	TRBV29-1	NA	TRBJ2-3	TGCAGCGTTGAATCGGGGACAGGCGAACTCACAGATACGCAGTATTTT	CSVESGTGELTDTQYF
NA	18	TRBV4-3	NA	TRBJ1-3	TGCGCCAGCAGCCCTCTTCCCCAAGGGGATCCCTCTGGAAACACCATATATTTT	CASSPLPQGDPSGNTIYF
NA	14	TRBV19	NA	TRBJ1-4	TGTGCCAGTAGTATCCGGAGGTCAGGCGTAAAACTGTTTTTT	CASSIRRSGVKLFF
TRBD1	15	TRBV7-2	NA	TRBJ2-3	TGTGCCAGCAGCTCATACGACAGGGCCACAGATACGCAGTATTTT	CASSSYDRATDTQYF
NA	15	TRBV11-2	NA	TRBJ2-7	TGTGCCAGCAGCTATGTTAGGGGCGGCTCCTACGAGCAGTACTTC	CASSYVRGGSYEQYF
NA	15	TRBV7-9	NA	TRBJ1-1	TGTGCCAGCAGCTTAGTGGGGGGAATGAACACTGAAGCTTTCTTT	CASSLVGGMNTEAFF
NA	16	TRBV19	NA	TRBJ1-3	TGTGCCAGTAGTATCCCCAGATTCGACTCTGGAAACACCATATATTTT	CASSIPRFDSGNTIYF
NA	16	TRBV11-2	NA	TRBJ2-1	TGTGCCAGCAGCTTAGCCCAGTTACAGGGAAGGGATGAGCAGTTCTTC	CASSLAQLQGRDEQFF
NA	15	TRBV7-2	NA	TRBJ1-3	TGTGCCAGCAGTTCGTCCGGGGGGGCGGGAAACACCATATATTTT	CASSSSGGAGNTIYF
NA	10	TRBV29-1	NA	TRBJ2-1	TGCAGCGGCGCATCCAATGAGCAGTTCTTC	CSGASNEQFF
TRBD1	16	TRBV15	NA	TRBJ2-7	TGTGCCACCAGCAGAGGTTTCGGGACAGGGGCCTACGAGCAGTACTTC	CATSRGFGTGAYEQYF
NA	14	TRBV27	NA	TRBJ2-3	TGTGCCAGCAGTCCATCTCAGGCCACAGATACGCAGTATTTT	CASSPSQATDTQYF
TRBD1	16	TRBV5-6	NA	TRBJ1-1	TGTGCCAGCAGCTTATGGTTACAGGGGGCTAACACTGAAGCTTTCTTT	CASSLWLQGANTEAFF
TRBD1	15	TRBV11-3	NA	TRBJ1-1	TGTGCCAGCAGCTCTGTAGGACAGGGGAACACTGAAGCTTTCTTT	CASSSVGQGNTEAFF
NA	15	TRBV9	NA	TRBJ2-7	TGTGCCAGCAGCCCAGGGAATCAACTATCCTACGAGCAGTACTTC	CASSPGNQLSYEQYF
TRBD2	14	TRBV4-3	few	TRBJ2-1	TGCGCCAGCAAATTACGGCGGGAGTTGAATGAGCAGTTCTTC	CASKLRRELNEQFF
TRBD1	15	TRBV9	NA	TRBJ1-6	TGTGCCAGCAGCGAGGGAGGACAGGGCGACTCACCCCTCCACTTT	CASSEGGQGDSPLHF
TRBD1	16	TRBV28	NA	TRBJ2-1	TGTGCCAGCTCGCCTTACAGGGGAATCTCCTACAATGAGCAGTTCTTC	CASSPYRGISYNEQFF
TRBD2	16	TRBV28	NA	TRBJ2-7	TGTGCCAGCAGTTCGCCGACTAGCGGGGGGTCCTACGAGCAGTACTTC	CASSSPTSGGSYEQYF
NA	14	TRBV2	NA	TRBJ1-6	TGTGCCAGCAGTGAACAGGGGCCGGATTCACCCCTCCACTTT	CASSEQGPDSPLHF